This is a list of T cell receptor beta chains from one sample in a study of OX40 agonist ivuxolimab in advanced cancers. Some clones are missing from TCRdb's copy, which holds only in-frame ones; the method was immunoSEQ multiplex PCR. This table holds tens of thousands of clones, around four fifths found once. Specimen: CD4+ or CD8+ T cells sorted from blood, collected in a trial of the OX40 agonist ivuxolimab. The receptors stem from an adult with an advanced solid tumor such as melanoma, head and neck, liver or kidney cancer. Each CDR3 is given with its conserved first and last residue. Fields, in order: clone size, J gene, V gene, D gene, CDR3 length, CDR3 protein, CDR3 DNA. D genes are given only for firm matches. Rows may omit the clone size; those that give it use once, few, many or a size class.

.	TRBJ2-7	TRBV7-6	TRBD1	15	CASSTRTGPSYEQYF	TGTGCCAGCAGCACGAGGACAGGGCCCTCCTACGAGCAGTACTTC
.	TRBJ2-2	TRBV7-2	.	15	CASSLFGARTGELFF	TGTGCCAGCAGCTTATTCGGGGCGCGTACCGGGGAGCTGTTTTTT
.	TRBJ1-1	TRBV19	.	12	CASTGTGDEAFF	TGTGCCAGTACCGGGACTGGCGATGAAGCTTTCTTT
.	TRBJ2-1	TRBV14	.	18	CASSQDRLDSSRWLEQFF	TGTGCCAGCAGCCAAGATAGATTGGACTCCTCCCGGTGGCTCGAGCAGTTCTTC
.	TRBJ2-2	TRBV6-1	.	14	CASLLNRETGELFF	TGTGCCAGCCTACTCAACAGGGAAACCGGGGAGCTGTTTTTT
.	TRBJ1-3	TRBV4-1	.	15	CASSQAQISGNTIYF	TGCGCCAGCAGCCAGGCCCAGATCTCTGGAAACACCATATATTTT
.	TRBJ1-5	TRBV28	.	16	CASGRQRTYSNQPQHF	TGTGCCAGCGGTCGACAGCGAACCTATAGCAATCAGCCCCAGCATTTT
once	TRBJ2-7	TRBV9	.	16	CASSAYRGTNPYEQYF	TGTGCCAGCAGCGCGTACCGCGGGACCAATCCCTACGAGCAGTACTTC
.	TRBJ2-7	TRBV27	.	14	CASSLWEKADEQYF	TGTGCCAGCAGTTTGTGGGAGAAAGCTGACGAGCAGTACTTC
.	TRBJ1-4	TRBV19	.	14	CASTKSQTNEKLFF	TGTGCCAGTACCAAAAGTCAGACTAATGAAAAACTGTTTTTT
.	TRBJ2-7	TRBV27	.	13	CASSFLLGYEQYF	TGTGCCAGCAGTTTTCTACTTGGGTACGAGCAGTACTTC
.	TRBJ1-1	TRBV7-2	.	14	CASSPGGANTEAFF	TGTGCCAGCAGCCCCGGGGGGGCAAACACTGAAGCTTTCTTT
few	TRBJ1-2	TRBV11-2	.	13	CASSPSQTGGYTF	TGTGCCAGCAGCCCCTCCCAGACGGGCGGCTACACCTTC
.	TRBJ2-7	TRBV6-1	TRBD1	12	CASRDRGYEQYF	TGTGCCAGCAGGGACAGGGGTTACGAGCAGTACTTC
.	TRBJ2-7	TRBV28	TRBD2	17	CASSQGLAGVSSYEQYF	TGTGCCAGCAGTCAAGGACTAGCGGGAGTTTCTTCCTACGAGCAGTACTTC
.	TRBJ2-3	TRBV30	.	14	CAWSAGVGTDTQYF	TGTGCCTGGAGTGCGGGGGTTGGAACAGATACGCAGTATTTT
.	TRBJ2-6	TRBV4-2	.	17	CASSRIYSDSGANVLTF	TGTGCCAGCAGCCGCATCTACAGCGATTCTGGGGCCAACGTCCTGACTTTC
.	TRBJ1-5	TRBV5-6	.	13	CASSLGINQPQHF	TGTGCCAGCAGCTTGGGGATTAATCAGCCCCAGCATTTT
once	TRBJ1-1	TRBV5-1	.	15	CASSLAKLENTEAFF	TGCGCCAGCAGCTTGGCCAAATTGGAGAACACTGAAGCTTTCTTT
.	TRBJ2-1	TRBV28	.	14	CASSFEGPYNEQFF	TGTGCCAGCAGTTTTGAGGGCCCCTACAATGAGCAGTTCTTC
.	TRBJ2-1	TRBV27	.	14	CASSLPGQFHEQFF	TGTGCCAGCAGTCTCCCGGGGCAGTTCCATGAGCAGTTCTTC
.	TRBJ2-3	TRBV7-9	.	16	CASSPGQFASTDTQYF	TGTGCCAGCAGCCCTGGACAGTTCGCTAGCACAGATACGCAGTATTTT
.	TRBJ1-3	TRBV9	TRBD1	15	CASSVGGGFGNTIYF	TGTGCCAGCAGCGTTGGAGGGGGCTTTGGAAACACCATATATTTT
.	TRBJ2-7	TRBV9	TRBD1	13	CASSGHGQGEQYF	TGTGCCAGCAGCGGACACGGACAGGGCGAGCAGTACTTC
.	TRBJ2-2	TRBV12-5	TRBD2	17	CASGLPRTSGGSGELFF	TGTGCTAGTGGTTTGCCTAGGACTAGCGGGGGGTCCGGGGAGCTGTTTTTT
.	TRBJ2-1	TRBV4-1	.	14	CASSQGPIYNEQFF	TGCGCCAGCAGCCAGGGACCTATTTACAATGAGCAGTTCTTC